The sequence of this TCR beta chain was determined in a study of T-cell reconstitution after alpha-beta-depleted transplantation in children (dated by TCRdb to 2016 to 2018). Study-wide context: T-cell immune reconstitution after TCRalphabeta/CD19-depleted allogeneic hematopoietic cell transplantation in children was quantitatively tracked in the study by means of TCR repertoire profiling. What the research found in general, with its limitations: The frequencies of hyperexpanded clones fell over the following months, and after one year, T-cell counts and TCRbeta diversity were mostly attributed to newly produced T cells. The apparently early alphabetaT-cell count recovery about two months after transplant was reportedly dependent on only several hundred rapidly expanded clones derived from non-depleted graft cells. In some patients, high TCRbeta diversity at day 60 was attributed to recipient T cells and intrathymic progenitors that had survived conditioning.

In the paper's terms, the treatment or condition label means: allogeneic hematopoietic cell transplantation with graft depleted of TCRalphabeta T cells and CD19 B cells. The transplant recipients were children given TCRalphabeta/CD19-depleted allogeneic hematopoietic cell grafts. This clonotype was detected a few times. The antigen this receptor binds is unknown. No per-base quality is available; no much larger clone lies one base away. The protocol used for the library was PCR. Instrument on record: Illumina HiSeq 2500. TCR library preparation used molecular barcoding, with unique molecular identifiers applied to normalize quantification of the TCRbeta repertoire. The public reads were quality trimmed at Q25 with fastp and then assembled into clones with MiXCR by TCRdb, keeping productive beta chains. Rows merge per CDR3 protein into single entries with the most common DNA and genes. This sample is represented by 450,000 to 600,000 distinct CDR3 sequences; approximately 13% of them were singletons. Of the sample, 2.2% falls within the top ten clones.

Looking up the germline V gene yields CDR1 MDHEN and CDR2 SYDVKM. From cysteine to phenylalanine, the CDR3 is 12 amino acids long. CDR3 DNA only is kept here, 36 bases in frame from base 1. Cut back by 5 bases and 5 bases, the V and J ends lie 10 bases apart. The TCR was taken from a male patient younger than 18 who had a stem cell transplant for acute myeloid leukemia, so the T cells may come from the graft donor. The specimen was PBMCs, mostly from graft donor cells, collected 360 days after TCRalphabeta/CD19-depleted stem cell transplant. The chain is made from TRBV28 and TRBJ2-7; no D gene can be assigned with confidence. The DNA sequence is TGTGCCAGCAGTCGCCGGAGTAACGAGCAGTACTTC. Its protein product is CASSRRSNEQYF.